The 9 T cell receptor beta chains listed next were all sequenced from one sample in a study of CXCR3-negative and CXCR3-positive naive CD8 T cells. The authors prepared UMI-labeled TRB cDNA libraries by 5' RACE. One entry per CDR3 protein, without DNA, is what TCRdb gives after re-calling the 5' RACE reads. The specimen's table records approximately 83,000 distinct CDR3 sequences. Sequencing was done on a sample of naive CXCR3- CD8+ T cells from blood. Subset given: CD45RO-CCR7+CD27+CD95- naive CD8+ T cells lacking CXCR3 (TNR3-). The receptors here all came from a human donor in good health. Some clones in this sample may be carry-over from other donors' samples.

The V gene is TRBV11-2, the J gene TRBJ1-5. Germline V gene lookup returns CDR1 SGHAT and CDR2 FQNNGV. The CDR3 runs 14 residues. CDR3 amino acids: CASKGGGSNQPQHF.

The chain combines TRBV5-6 with TRBJ2-7. Germline values: CDR1 SGHDT, CDR2 YYEEEE. The CDR3 covers 13 residues. CDR3 in amino acids: CASSLWSSYEQYF.

The chain couples TRBV29-1 to TRBJ2-1. This CDR3 contains 13 residues. Germline values: CDR1 SQVTM, CDR2 ANQGSEA. The chain's CDR3 is CSGSLGGYNEQFF.

The chain uses TRBV6-5 and TRBJ1-1; TCRdb proposes TRBD1, but this gene call is untestable without DNA. The germline V gene encodes CDR1 MNHEY and CDR2 SVGAGI. The CDR3 sequence is 15 residues long. CDR3 residues: CASSYSPDGGAEAFF.

This sequence joins TRBV5-1 and TRBJ2-7; with no DNA, the TCRdb D assignment of TRBD1 cannot be verified. Germline-derived CDR1 and CDR2 are SGHRS and YFSETQ. This CDR3 comprises 15 residues. The CDR3 spells CASSLRTGETYEQYF.

The chain links TRBV19 to TRBJ2-2; TCRdb reports TRBD1, a call that lacks DNA to check it against. This CDR3 contains 15 residues. Germline CDR1 is LNHDA and CDR2 is SQIVND (reference sequence). This CDR3 reads CASSDRDSYTGELFF.

This chain links TRBV29-1 with TRBJ2-1; the D call from TCRdb, TRBD2, cannot be confirmed without DNA. Germline-derived CDR1 and CDR2 are SQVTM and ANQGSEA. This CDR3 region has 17 residues. The CDR3 reads CSVEDETSAGSYNEQFF.

The rearrangement links TRBV2 to TRBJ2-1; the TRBD2 assignment by TCRdb is unverifiable without DNA. The CDR3 loop spans 16 amino acids. Germline V gene data show CDR1 as SNHLY and CDR2 as FYNNEI. CDR3 amino acids: CASSELASGSSGEQFF.

The chain joins TRBV6-2 or TRBV6-3 to TRBJ2-1; with no DNA, the TCRdb D assignment of TRBD1 cannot be verified. Germline V CDR1 and CDR2: MNHEY, SVGEGT. CDR3 size: 14 residues. The CDR3 sequence: CASRLLPPSNEQFF.